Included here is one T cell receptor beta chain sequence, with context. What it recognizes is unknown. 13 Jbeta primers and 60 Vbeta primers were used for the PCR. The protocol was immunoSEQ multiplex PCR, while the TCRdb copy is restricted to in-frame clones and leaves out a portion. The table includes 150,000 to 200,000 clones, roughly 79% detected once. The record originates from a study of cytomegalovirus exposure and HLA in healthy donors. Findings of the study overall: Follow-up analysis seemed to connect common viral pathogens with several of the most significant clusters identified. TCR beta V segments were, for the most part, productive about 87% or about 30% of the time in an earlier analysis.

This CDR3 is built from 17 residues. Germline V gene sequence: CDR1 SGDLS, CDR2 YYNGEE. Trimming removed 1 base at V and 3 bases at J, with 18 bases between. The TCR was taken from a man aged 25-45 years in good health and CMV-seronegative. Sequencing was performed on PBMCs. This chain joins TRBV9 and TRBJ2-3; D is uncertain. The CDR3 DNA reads TGTGCCAGCAGCGTACGCCCCGACTCGGAGCTGACAGATACGCAGTATTTT. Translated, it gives CASSVRPDSELTDTQYF. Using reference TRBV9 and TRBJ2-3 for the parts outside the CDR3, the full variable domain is DSGVTQTPKHLITATGQRVTLRCSPRSGDLSVYWYQQSLDQGLQFLIQYYNGEERAKGNILERFSAQQFPDLHSELNLSSLELGDSALYFCASSVRPDSELTDTQYFGPGTRLTVL.